The sequence of this TCR beta chain was determined in a study of cytomegalovirus exposure and HLA in healthy donors. Study results and caveats: CMV serostatus alone was available as immune exposure information.

This CDR3 contains 16 residues. Per the germline V gene, CDR1 is SNHLY and CDR2 is FYNNEI. J lost 7 bases, V lost 8 bases, and 18 bases had no gene match. The PCR made use of 60 Vbeta and 13 Jbeta primers. Generated by immunoSEQ multiplex PCR, the TCRdb table keeps only in-frame clones and is missing some. The table lists 100,000 to 150,000 clones. For this clone: Its specificity is not known.

This TCR came from a man between 18 and 29 years old in good health and CMV-seronegative. Sequenced input: PBMCs. The genes are TRBV2 and TRBJ1-2; the match to TRBD1 covers 8 bases. The CDR3 DNA reads TGTGCCAGCTGGTCGGACCGAGGCAGGGGGCGCGGTGGCTACACCTTC. Translating it yields CASWSDRGRGRGGYTF.